This passage covers 5 T cell receptor beta chains from one sample sequenced in a study of Tregs in tolerant kidney transplant recipients. Repertoires were generated with immunoSEQ multiplex PCR, while TCRdb's copy carries only in-frame clones and drops some. In the table there are about 60,000 clones, 80% to 95% of which are singletons. The sequences come from CD8+ T cells from blood, collected before the transplant. These TCRs come from a human donor who received a combined kidney and bone marrow transplant.

V and J are TRBV28 and TRBJ1-4, with D unclear. V lost 8 bases to trimming and J lost 5 bases, with 21 bases between them. Looked up from germline, CDR1 is MDHEN and CDR2 is SYDVKM. This CDR3 contains 16 residues. The CDR3: CASQPGEAPPNEKLFF. In nucleotides, the CDR3 is TGTGCCAGCCAGCCTGGAGAGGCTCCACCAAATGAAAAACTGTTTTTT.

The rearrangement uses TRBV6-1 and TRBJ1-5, with unresolved D. CDR1 is MNHNS, CDR2 SASEGT, per germline. The germline V and J ends were trimmed by 3 bases and 7 bases, with 13 bases remaining between them. The CDR3 is 14 amino acids. The DNA for the CDR3 is TGTGCCAGCAGTGATGGTACAGAAAGCCAGCCCCAGCATTTT. Translated: CASSDGTESQPQHF.

The chain is built from TRBV7-2 and TRBJ2-7; 14 bases agree with TRBD2. The trim removed 5 bases at V and 0 bases at J, leaving 9 bases unmatched. Germline CDR1 is SGHTA and CDR2 is FQGNSA. The CDR3 extends over 18 amino acids. The CDR3 bases are TGTGCCAGCAGCATCCGACTAGCGGGAGGGCCCCACTCCTACGAGCAGTACTTC. Translated: CASSIRLAGGPHSYEQYF.

V gene TRBV2 combines with J gene TRBJ1-1; 10 bases align to TRBD1. The CDR3 sequence is 13 residues long. Germline trimming cut 7 bases from V and 6 bases from J; bases unmatched to any gene: 5. Germline lookup yields CDR1 SNHLY and CDR2 FYNNEI. The CDR3 is CASTGTGEPEAFF. The DNA for the CDR3 is TGTGCCAGCACCGGGACAGGGGAGCCTGAAGCTTTCTTT.

DNA for the CDR3: TGTGCTAGCGAGGGGGTGGGCGACGAGCAGTACTTC. It specifies CASEGVGDEQYF. The chain uses TRBV12-5 and TRBJ2-7, with D maybe TRBD1 (6 bases). Germline V gene lookup returns CDR1 LGHNT and CDR2 FRNRAP. V was cut by 9 bases and J by 5 bases, with 14 bases left in between. The CDR3 has 12 amino acids.